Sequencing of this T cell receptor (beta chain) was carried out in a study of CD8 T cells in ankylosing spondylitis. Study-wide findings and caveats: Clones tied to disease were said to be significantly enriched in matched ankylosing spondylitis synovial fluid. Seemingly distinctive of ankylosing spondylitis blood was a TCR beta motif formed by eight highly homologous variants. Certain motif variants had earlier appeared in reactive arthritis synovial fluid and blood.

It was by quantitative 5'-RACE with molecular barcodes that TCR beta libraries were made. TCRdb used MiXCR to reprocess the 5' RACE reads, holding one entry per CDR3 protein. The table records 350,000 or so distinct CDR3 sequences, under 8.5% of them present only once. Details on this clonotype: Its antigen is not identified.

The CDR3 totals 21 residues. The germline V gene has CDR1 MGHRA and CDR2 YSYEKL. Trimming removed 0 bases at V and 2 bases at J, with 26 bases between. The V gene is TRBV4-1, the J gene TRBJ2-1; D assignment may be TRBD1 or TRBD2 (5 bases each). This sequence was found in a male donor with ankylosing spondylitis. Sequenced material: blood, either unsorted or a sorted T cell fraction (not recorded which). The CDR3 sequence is CASSQDYHFRGTRSAYNEQFF. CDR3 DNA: TGCGCCAGCAGCCAAGATTACCACTTCCGGGGCACCCGATCCGCCTACAATGAGCAGTTCTTC.